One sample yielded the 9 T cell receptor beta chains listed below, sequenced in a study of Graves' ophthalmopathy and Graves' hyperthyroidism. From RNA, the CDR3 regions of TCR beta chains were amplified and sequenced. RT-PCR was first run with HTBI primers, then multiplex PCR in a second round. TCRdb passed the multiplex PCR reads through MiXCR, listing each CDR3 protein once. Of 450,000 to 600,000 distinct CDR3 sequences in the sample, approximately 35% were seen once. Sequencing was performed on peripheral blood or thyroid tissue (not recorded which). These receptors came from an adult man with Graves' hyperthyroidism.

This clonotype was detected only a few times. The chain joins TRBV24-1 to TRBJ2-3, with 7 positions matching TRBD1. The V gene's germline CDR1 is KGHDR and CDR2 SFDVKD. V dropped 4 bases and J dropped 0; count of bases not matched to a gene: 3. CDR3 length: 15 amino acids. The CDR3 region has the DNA TGTGCCACCAGTGAACCGGACAGGAGCACAGATACGCAGTATTTT. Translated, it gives CATSEPDRSTDTQYF.

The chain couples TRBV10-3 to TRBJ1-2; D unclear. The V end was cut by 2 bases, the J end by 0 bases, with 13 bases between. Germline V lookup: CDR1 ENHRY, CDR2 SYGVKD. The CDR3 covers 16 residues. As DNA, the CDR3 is TGTGCCATCAGTGAGCCCGGGAGGAACTCTAACTATGGCTACACCTTC. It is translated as CAISEPGRNSNYGYTF.

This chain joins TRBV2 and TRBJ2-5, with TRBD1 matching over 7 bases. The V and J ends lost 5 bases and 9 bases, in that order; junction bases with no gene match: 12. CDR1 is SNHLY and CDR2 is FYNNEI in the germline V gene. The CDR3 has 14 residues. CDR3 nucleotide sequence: TGTGCCAGCAGTATAGAAGGGGGCGGGCAGCCCCAGTACTTC. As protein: CASSIEGGGQPQYF.

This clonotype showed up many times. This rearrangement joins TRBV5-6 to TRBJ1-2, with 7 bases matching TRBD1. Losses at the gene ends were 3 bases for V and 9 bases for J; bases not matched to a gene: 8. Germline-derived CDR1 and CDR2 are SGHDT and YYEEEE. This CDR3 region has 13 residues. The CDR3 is CASSYPGQRSYTF. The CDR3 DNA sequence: TGTGCCAGCAGCTACCCGGGACAGCGGAGCTACACCTTC.

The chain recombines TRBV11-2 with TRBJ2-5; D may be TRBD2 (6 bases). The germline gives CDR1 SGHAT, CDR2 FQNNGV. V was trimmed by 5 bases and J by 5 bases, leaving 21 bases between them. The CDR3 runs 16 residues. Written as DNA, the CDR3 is TGTGCCAGCAGCCCGTTAGCGGTTAGCGTGGGGGAGACCCAGTACTTC. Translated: CASSPLAVSVGETQYF.

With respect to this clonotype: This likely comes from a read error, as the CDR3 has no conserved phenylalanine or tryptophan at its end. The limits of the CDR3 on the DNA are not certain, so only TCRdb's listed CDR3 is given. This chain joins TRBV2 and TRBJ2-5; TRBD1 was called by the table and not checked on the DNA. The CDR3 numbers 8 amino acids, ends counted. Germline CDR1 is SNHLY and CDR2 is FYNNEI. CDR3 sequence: CASSDPST.

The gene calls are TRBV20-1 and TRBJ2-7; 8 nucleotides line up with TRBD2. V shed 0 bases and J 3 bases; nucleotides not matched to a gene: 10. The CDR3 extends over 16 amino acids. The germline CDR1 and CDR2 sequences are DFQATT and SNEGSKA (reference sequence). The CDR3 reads CSARDHWGGTSYEQYF. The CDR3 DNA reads TGCAGTGCTAGAGATCATTGGGGCGGGACTAGCTACGAGCAGTACTTC.

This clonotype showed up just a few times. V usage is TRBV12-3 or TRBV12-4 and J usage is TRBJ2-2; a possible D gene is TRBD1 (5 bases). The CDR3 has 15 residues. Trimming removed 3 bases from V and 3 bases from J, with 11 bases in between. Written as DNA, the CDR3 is TGTGCCAGCAGTTTGTGGGGCGCGGACACCGGGGAGCTGTTTTTT. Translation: CASSLWGADTGELFF.

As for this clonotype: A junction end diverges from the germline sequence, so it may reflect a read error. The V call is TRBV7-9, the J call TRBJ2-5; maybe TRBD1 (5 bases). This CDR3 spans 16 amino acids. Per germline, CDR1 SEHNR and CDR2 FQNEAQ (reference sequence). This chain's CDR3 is CASSLPNQGRNETQYF. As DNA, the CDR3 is TGCGCCAGCAGCTTGCCCAATCAGGGTCGTAACGAGACCCAGTACTTC.